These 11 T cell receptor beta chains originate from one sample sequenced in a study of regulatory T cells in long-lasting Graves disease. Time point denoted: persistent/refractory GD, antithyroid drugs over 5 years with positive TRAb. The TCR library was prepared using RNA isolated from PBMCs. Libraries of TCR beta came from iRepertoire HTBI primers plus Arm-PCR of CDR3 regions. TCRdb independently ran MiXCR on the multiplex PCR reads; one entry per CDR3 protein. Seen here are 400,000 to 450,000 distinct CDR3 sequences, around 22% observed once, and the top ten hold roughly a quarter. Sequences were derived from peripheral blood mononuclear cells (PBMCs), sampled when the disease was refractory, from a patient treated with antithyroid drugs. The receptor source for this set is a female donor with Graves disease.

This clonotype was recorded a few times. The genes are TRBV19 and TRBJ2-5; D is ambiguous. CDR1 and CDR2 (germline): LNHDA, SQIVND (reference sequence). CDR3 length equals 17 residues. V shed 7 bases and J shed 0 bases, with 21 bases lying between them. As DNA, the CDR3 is TGTGCCAGTACCGTCGGGCCGAAGCTGGGGTACCAAGAGACCCAGTACTTC. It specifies CASTVGPKLGYQETQYF.

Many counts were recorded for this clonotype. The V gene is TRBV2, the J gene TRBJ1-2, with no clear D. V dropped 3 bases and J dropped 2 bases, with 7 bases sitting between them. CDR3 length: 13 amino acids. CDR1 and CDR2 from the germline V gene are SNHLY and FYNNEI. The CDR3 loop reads CASSESLNYGYTF. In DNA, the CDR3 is TGTGCCAGCAGTGAGTCATTAAACTATGGCTACACCTTC.

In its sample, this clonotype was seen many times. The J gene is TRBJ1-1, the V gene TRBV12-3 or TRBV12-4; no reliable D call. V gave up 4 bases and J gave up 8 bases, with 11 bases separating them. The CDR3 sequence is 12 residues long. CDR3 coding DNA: TGTGCCAGCAGTTGGGCCTTGGGGGAAGCTTTCTTT. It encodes CASSWALGEAFF.

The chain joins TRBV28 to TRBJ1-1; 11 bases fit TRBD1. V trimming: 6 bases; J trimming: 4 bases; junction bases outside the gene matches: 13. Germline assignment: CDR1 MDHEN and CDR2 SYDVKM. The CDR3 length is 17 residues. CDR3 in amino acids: CASRETGTGGLFTEAFF. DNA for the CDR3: TGTGCCAGCAGAGAGACCGGGACAGGGGGTTTGTTCACTGAAGCTTTCTTT.

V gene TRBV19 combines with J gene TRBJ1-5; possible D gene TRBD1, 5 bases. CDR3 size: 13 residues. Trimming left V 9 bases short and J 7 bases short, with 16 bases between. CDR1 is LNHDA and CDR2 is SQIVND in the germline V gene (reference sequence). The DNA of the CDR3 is TGTGCCAGCAACCCGGGGCAGCGGCAGCCCCAGCATTTT. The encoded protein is CASNPGQRQPQHF.

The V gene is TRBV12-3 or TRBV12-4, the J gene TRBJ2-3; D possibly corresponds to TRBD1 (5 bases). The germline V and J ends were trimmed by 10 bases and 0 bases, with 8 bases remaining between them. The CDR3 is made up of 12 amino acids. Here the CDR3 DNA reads TGTGCCACCCGACAGAGCACAGATACGCAGTATTTT. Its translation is CATRQSTDTQYF.

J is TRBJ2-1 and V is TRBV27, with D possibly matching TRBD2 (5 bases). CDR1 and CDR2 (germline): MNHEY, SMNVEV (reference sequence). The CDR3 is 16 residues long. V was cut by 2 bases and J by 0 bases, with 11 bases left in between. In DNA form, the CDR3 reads TGTGCCAGCAGTTTAGATTATGGGAGCTCCTACAATGAGCAGTTCTTC. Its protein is CASSLDYGSSYNEQFF.

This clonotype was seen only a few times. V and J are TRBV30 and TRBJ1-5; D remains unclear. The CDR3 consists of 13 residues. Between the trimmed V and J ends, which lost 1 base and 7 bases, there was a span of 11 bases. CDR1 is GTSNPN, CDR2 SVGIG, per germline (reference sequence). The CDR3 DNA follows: TGTGCCTGGAGTGGCCCACACACACAGCCCCAGCATTTT. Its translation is CAWSGPHTQPQHF.

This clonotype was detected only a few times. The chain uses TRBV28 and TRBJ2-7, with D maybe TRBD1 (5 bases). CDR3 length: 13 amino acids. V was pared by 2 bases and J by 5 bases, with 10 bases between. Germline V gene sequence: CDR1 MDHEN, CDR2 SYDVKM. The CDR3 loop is CASSLGAADEQYF. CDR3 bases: TGTGCCAGCAGTTTAGGGGCGGCAGACGAGCAGTACTTC.

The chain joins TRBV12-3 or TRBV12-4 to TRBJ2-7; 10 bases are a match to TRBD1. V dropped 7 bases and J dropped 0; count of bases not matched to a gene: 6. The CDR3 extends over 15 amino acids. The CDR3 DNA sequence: TGTGCCAGCACTACCGGGACAGGGGTCTCCTACGAGCAGTACTTC. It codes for CASTTGTGVSYEQYF.

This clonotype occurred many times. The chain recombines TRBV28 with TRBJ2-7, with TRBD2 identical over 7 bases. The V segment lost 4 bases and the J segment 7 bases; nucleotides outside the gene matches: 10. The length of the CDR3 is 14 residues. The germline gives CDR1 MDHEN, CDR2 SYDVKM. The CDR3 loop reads CASSSSGLTVEQYF. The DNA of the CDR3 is TGTGCCAGCAGTTCCTCGGGACTAACGGTGGAGCAGTACTTC.